The clone carrying this TCR beta chain was seen many times. Its cognate antigen is unknown. Germline trimming cut 4 bases from V and 6 bases from J; bases unmatched to any gene: 10. Germline CDR1 is SEHNR and CDR2 is FQNEAQ (reference sequence). The CDR3 runs to 16 residues. Cells sorted as Tregs were CD4+, CD25+ and CD127-/low. Study outcomes and limitations: The larger-cohort validation was restricted to a single TCR beta V-J rearrangement rather than whole repertoires. Tumor Tregs overlapped most with tumor, then blood, naive CD4+ cells.

After constant-region reverse-primer amplification, full-length variable regions underwent semi-nested PCR with Nested Universal Primer A. Each CDR3 protein is one row after TCRdb ran MiXCR on the 5' RACE reads. This table has approximately 40,000 distinct CDR3 sequences, less than 25% appearing once. The rearrangement uses TRBV7-9 and TRBJ2-7; TRBD2 matches at 12 bases. The source of this sequence is a female donor with breast cancer. Material for sequencing was Tregs sorted from blood. The CDR3 region has the DNA TGTGCCAGCAGCTCGACTAGCGGGAGCCCGCAAGGCGAGCAGTACTTC. Residues: CASSSTSGSPQGEQYF.